A single sample is the source of the 24 T cell receptor beta chains below, sequenced in a study of regulatory T cells in long-lasting Graves disease. Construction of TCR beta libraries relied on iRepertoire HTBI primers and on Arm-PCR targeting CDR3 regions. TCRdb re-derived calls from the multiplex PCR reads in MiXCR, one entry per CDR3 protein. The table records 350,000 to 500,000 distinct CDR3 sequences, around 23% of them present only once. Time point here: persistent/refractory GD, antithyroid drugs over 5 years with positive TRAb. The TCR library was made from RNA that had been extracted from PBMCs in TRIzol. This specimen consisted of peripheral blood mononuclear cells (PBMCs), obtained when the disease was refractory, from a patient treated with antithyroid drugs. The receptor source for this set is a female donor with Graves disease.

This clonotype was seen a few times. Just one base apart from a much larger clone, this may be a read error. The gene calls are TRBV6-1 and TRBJ1-1, with TRBD1 matching over 7 bases. Per the germline V gene, CDR1 is MNHNS and CDR2 is SASEGT. This CDR3 has 14 amino acids. The CDR3: CASSSDRATTEALF. The CDR3 DNA sequence: TGTGCCAGCAGTAGCGACAGGGCCACCACTGAAGCTCTCTTT.

The V gene is TRBV5-1, the J gene TRBJ2-3; D gene uncertain. The CDR3 contains 16 residues. CDR1 SGHRS and CDR2 YFSETQ come from the germline V gene. V was shortened by 6 bases and J by 9 bases, with 26 bases between the two germline ends. The CDR3 protein is CASKPDASASGKTQYF. The CDR3, as DNA: TGCGCCAGCAAGCCTGATGCATCGGCGTCAGGCAAAACGCAGTATTTT.

This clonotype was counted only a few times. The chain recombines TRBV19 with TRBJ2-3; possibly TRBD2 for D (5 bases). The CDR3 runs to 13 residues. Germline CDR1 LNHDA, CDR2 SQIVND (reference sequence). The V gene lost 3 bases and the J gene lost 3 bases, with 7 bases spanning the gap. As DNA, the CDR3 is TGTGCCAGTAGTATTCGGGAAACAGATACGCAGTATTTT. Translated, it gives CASSIRETDTQYF.

The chain joins TRBV20-1 to TRBJ2-3; D is possibly TRBD2 (7 bases). Deletions cut 1 base from V and 2 bases from J, with 13 bases between. The V gene's germline CDR1 is DFQATT and CDR2 SNEGSKA (reference sequence). This CDR3 region has 15 residues. Here the CDR3 DNA reads TGCAGTGCTAGAGTACGGGGGGCCACCACAGATACGCAGTATTTT. Its protein product is CSARVRGATTDTQYF.

This clonotype was recorded at least ten times. The rearrangement uses TRBV6-1 and TRBJ2-7; 9 bases are shared with TRBD1. The trim removed 8 bases at V and 4 bases at J, leaving 9 bases unmatched. The CDR3 totals 14 residues. Germline V gene sequence: CDR1 MNHNS, CDR2 SASEGT. CDR3 amino acids: CASCLQGARYEQYF. CDR3 nucleotides: TGTGCCAGCTGCTTACAGGGGGCGCGGTACGAGCAGTACTTC.

This clonotype was seen many times. This rearrangement joins TRBV20-1 to TRBJ2-2; 10 bases are a match to TRBD1. Trimming took 5 bases from V and 5 from J; bases not matched to a gene: 5. The CDR3 is 14 residues long. Looked up from germline, CDR1 is DFQATT and CDR2 is SNEGSKA (reference sequence). CDR3 coding DNA: TGCAGTGCTGGAGGACAGGGGGGTACCGGGGAGCTGTTTTTT. This encodes CSAGGQGGTGELFF.

The chain has TRBV6-4 and TRBJ2-3, with D uncertain. Looked up from germline, CDR1 is MRHNA and CDR2 is SNTAGT. V was cut by 3 bases and J by 0 bases, with 10 bases left in between. The CDR3 runs 15 residues. Here the CDR3 DNA reads TGTGCCAGCAGTGAAGGCTCTTCTAGCACAGATACGCAGTATTTT. This translates into CASSEGSSSTDTQYF.

This clonotype has ten or more counts. The chain employs TRBV20-1 and TRBJ1-5; maybe TRBD1 (6 bases). Trimming stripped 6 bases from V and 1 base from J, with 16 bases between. The CDR3 covers 15 residues. Germline values: CDR1 DFQATT, CDR2 SNEGSKA (reference sequence). The CDR3, as DNA: TGCAGTGCGAGGGACACCCGGTCGAGCAATCAGCCCCAGCATTTT. Translated: CSARDTRSSNQPQHF.

This clonotype was counted ten times or more. This chain joins TRBV7-2 and TRBJ1-5; D remains unclear. This CDR3 spans 14 amino acids. V was cut by 3 bases and J by 2 bases, with 8 bases left in between. Per germline, CDR1 SGHTA and CDR2 FQGNSA. CDR3 in amino acids: CASSFRGGNQPQHF. The DNA of the CDR3 is TGTGCCAGCAGCTTTCGGGGTGGCAATCAGCCCCAGCATTTT.

V and J are TRBV4-1 and TRBJ2-2; D not certain. Germline V CDR1 and CDR2: MGHRA, YSYEKL. The CDR3 consists of 15 residues. V lost 0 bases and J lost 2, with 7 bases in between. CDR3 amino acids: CASSQDEENTGELFF. In DNA form, the CDR3 reads TGCGCCAGCAGCCAAGATGAAGAAAACACCGGGGAGCTGTTTTTT.

The rearrangement uses TRBV18 and TRBJ1-6; 7 bases are a match to TRBD1. J lost 10 bases, V lost 6 bases, and 6 bases had no gene match. Germline loops: CDR1 KGHSH, CDR2 LQKENI. The CDR3 sequence is 13 residues long. The CDR3 coding sequence is TGTGCCAGCTCGCCAACAGGGGCCTCACCCCTCCACTTT. Protein: CASSPTGASPLHF. Drawing the rest from reference TRBV18 and TRBJ1-6, the complete variable domain is NAGVMQNPRHLVRRRGQEARLRCSPMKGHSHVYWYRQLPEEGLKFMVYLQKENIIDESGMPKERFSAEFPKEGPSILRIQQVVRGDSAAYFCASSPTGASPLHFGNGTRLTVT.

As regards this clonotype: It is likely a read error, because the conserved phenylalanine at the end of the CDR3 is missing. The CDR3 spells CASRAQGELTGELFL. CDR3 DNA sequence: TGTGCCAGCAGGGCGCAGGGGGAGCTAACCGGGGAGCTGTTTCTT. This chain joins TRBV6-1 and TRBJ2-2, with 7 bases lining up with TRBD1. In germline, CDR1 is MNHNS, CDR2 SASEGT. With 6 bases clipped from V and 5 bases from J, the junction kept 9 bases outside the gene matches. The CDR3 totals 15 residues.

This rearrangement joins TRBV4-2 to TRBJ2-2, with D perhaps matching TRBD2 (6 bases). The CDR3 is made up of 16 amino acids. The V end was cut by 3 bases, the J end by 0 bases, with 11 bases between. CDR1 and CDR2 from the germline V gene are LGHNA and YNFKEQ. CDR3 loop: CASSQHSGANTGELFF. Here the CDR3 DNA reads TGTGCCAGCAGCCAGCATAGCGGAGCGAACACCGGGGAGCTGTTTTTT.

In this sample, this clonotype turned up a few times. This chain connects TRBV28 to TRBJ2-3; 9 bases line up with TRBD1. The CDR3 length is 16 residues. Trimming cost V 5 bases and J 4 bases; bases outside gene matches: 10. Per the germline V gene, CDR1 is MDHEN and CDR2 is SYDVKM. In DNA form, the CDR3 reads TGTGCCAGCAGTGAAGTGTTGGGACAGGGATCAGATACGCAGTATTTT. It encodes CASSEVLGQGSDTQYF.

The chain has TRBV2 and TRBJ2-3; the D gene is possibly TRBD1 (6 bases). The V gene lost 2 bases and the J gene lost 0 bases, with 9 bases spanning the gap. The V gene's germline CDR1 is SNHLY and CDR2 FYNNEI. The CDR3 extends over 15 amino acids. CDR3 DNA: TGTGCCAGCAGTGAACAGGGGCCGAGCACAGATACGCAGTATTTT. This gives the protein CASSEQGPSTDTQYF.

This clonotype was found once. DNA of the CDR3: TGTGCCAGCAGTTTCGGGACAGGGGGCTGGGGGGATACGCAGTATTTT. It specifies CASSFGTGGWGDTQYF. The V call is TRBV27, the J call TRBJ2-3, with 12 nucleotides matching TRBD1. V gave up 3 bases and J gave up 6 bases; unmatched junction bases: 7. Germline CDR1 MNHEY, CDR2 SMNVEV (reference sequence). The CDR3 extends over 16 amino acids.

This clonotype was observed many times. V is TRBV20-1 and J is TRBJ2-2; D tentatively fits TRBD1 or TRBD2 (6 bases each). Trimming cost V 6 bases and J 2 bases, with 13 bases left between them. CDR3 size: 14 residues. Germline CDR1 is DFQATT and CDR2 is SNEGSKA (reference sequence). The chain's CDR3 is CSAGGTINTGELFF. The CDR3 DNA is TGCAGTGCAGGCGGGACAATAAACACCGGGGAGCTGTTTTTT.

V gene TRBV28 combines with J gene TRBJ2-1; D is possibly TRBD2 (5 bases). V was trimmed by 3 bases and J by 4 bases, leaving 13 bases between them. Germline V lookup: CDR1 MDHEN, CDR2 SYDVKM. The CDR3 totals 15 residues. CDR3 in DNA: TGTGCCAGCAGTTTGGCCCCCGGACTTTACAATGAGCAGTTCTTC. Protein product: CASSLAPGLYNEQFF. Using reference TRBV28 and TRBJ2-1 for the parts outside the CDR3, the full variable domain is DVKVTQSSRYLVKRTGEKVFLECVQDMDHENMFWYRQDPGLGLRLIYFSYDVKMKEKGDIPEGYSVSREKKERFSLILESASTNQTSMYLCASSLAPGLYNEQFFGPGTRLTVL.

The V call is TRBV24-1, the J call TRBJ2-7; the match to TRBD2 covers 13 bases. The V and J ends lost 8 bases and 1 base, in that order; junction bases with no gene match: 19. Looked up from germline, CDR1 is KGHDR and CDR2 is SFDVKD. The CDR3 runs 20 residues. The chain's CDR3 is CATTDPLWGLAGLGSYEQYF. The CDR3 DNA is TGTGCCACCACAGATCCTCTGTGGGGACTAGCGGGATTAGGGTCCTACGAGCAGTACTTC.

As to this clonotype: A much larger clone differs from this one at a single base, so this may be a read error. The gene calls are TRBV7-8 and TRBJ1-6; D is unresolved. Trimming removed 1 base at V and 4 bases at J, with 5 bases between. CDR1 and CDR2 (germline): SGHVS, FQNEAQ. The CDR3 spans 14 residues. The CDR3 reads CASSLEEYNSPLHF. DNA for the CDR3: TGTGCCAGCAGCTTAGAGGAATATAATTCACCCCTCCACTTT.

There are a few counts of this clonotype. This chain connects TRBV7-9 to TRBJ2-7; no definite D call. V was trimmed by 0 bases and J by 2 bases, leaving 5 bases between them. Germline CDR1 and CDR2: SEHNR and FQNEAQ (reference sequence). CDR3 length: 13 residues. The CDR3 sequence: CASSLAITYEQYF. The CDR3 region has the DNA TGTGCCAGCAGCTTAGCGATCACCTACGAGCAGTACTTC.

With respect to this clonotype: A much more abundant neighbour one base away suggests this may be a read error. In DNA, the CDR3 is TGTGCCGGCAGTCCTCGACAGGGGGAGGGCACCGGGGAGCTGTTTTTT. Translation gives CAGSPRQGEGTGELFF. The chain carries TRBV27 and TRBJ2-2; TRBD1 agrees at 9 bases. The CDR3 length is 16 residues. The germline V gene has CDR1 MNHEY and CDR2 SMNVEV (reference sequence).

This clonotype showed up many times. The rearrangement joins TRBV28 to TRBJ2-7, with TRBD1 as a possible D gene (5 bases). Germline V gene sequence: CDR1 MDHEN, CDR2 SYDVKM. With 6 bases removed from V and 2 bases from J, the gap between germline ends came to 14 bases. The CDR3 is 14 amino acids. CDR3 protein: CASSSHDSPYEQYF. The CDR3 DNA reads TGTGCCAGCAGCTCGCATGACAGCCCCTACGAGCAGTACTTC. The whole variable domain, remainder taken from reference TRBV28 and TRBJ2-7, is DVKVTQSSRYLVKRTGEKVFLECVQDMDHENMFWYRQDPGLGLRLIYFSYDVKMKEKGDIPEGYSVSREKKERFSLILESASTNQTSMYLCASSSHDSPYEQYFGPGTRLTVT.

The chain recombines TRBV12-3 or TRBV12-4 with TRBJ1-5; D gene uncertain. Trimming took off 3 bases at V and 6 bases at J, with 15 bases between the two ends. The CDR3 runs to 15 residues. The CDR3 DNA is TGTGCCAGCAGTTTGTTCAGCCGTCGCAGTCAGCCCCAGCATTTT. This gives the protein CASSLFSRRSQPQHF.